This TCR beta chain emerged from a study of blood T cell repertoires in COVID-19. Whole-study context: Samples taken during acute and convalescent COVID-19 were collected in the United States, Italy and Spain. PBMCs, B-cell-depleted T cells, or T cells were the source of the cDNA or gDNA that made up the material.

The length of the CDR3 is 15 residues. Trimming at V came to 3 bases and at J to 7 bases, leaving 7 bases not matched to a gene. Germline loops: CDR1 LNHDA, CDR2 SQIVND (reference sequence). This clone was picked up one time. The data were produced by immunoSEQ multiplex PCR, yet TCRdb's version contains in-frame clones alone and is incomplete. Of some 53,000 clones in the sample, more than 85% were seen once. Material: peripheral blood. This rearrangement joins TRBV19 to TRBJ2-1; 9 bases are a match to TRBD2. This TCR was sampled from a human donor with active COVID-19. The donor label of this sample is uncertain. The CDR3 coding sequence is TGTGCCAGTAGTATCTTCCTAGCGGGGACGAATGAGCAGTTCTTC. The encoded protein is CASSIFLAGTNEQFF.